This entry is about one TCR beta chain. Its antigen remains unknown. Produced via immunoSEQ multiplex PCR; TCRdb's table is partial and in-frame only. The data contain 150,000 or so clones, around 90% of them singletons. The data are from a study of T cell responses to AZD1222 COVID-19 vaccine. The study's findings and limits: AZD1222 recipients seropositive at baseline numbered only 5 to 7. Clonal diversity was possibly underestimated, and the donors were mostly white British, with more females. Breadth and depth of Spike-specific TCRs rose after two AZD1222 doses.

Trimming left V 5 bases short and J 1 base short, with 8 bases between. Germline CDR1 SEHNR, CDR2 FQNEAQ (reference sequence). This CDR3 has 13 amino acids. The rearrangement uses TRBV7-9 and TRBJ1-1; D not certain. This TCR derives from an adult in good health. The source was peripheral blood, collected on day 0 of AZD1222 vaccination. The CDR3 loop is CASSADTNTEAFF. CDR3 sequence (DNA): TGTGCCAGCAGCGCCGACACGAACACTGAAGCTTTCTTT.